This entry lists 7 T cell receptor beta chains sequenced from one sample in a study of blood T cell repertoires in COVID-19. The table came from immunoSEQ multiplex PCR; TCRdb's copy has only in-frame clones and leaves some out. This table has roughly 290,000 clones, 75% to 90% appearing once. The material sequenced was PBMCs or T cells enriched from blood (not recorded which). The receptor source for this set is a woman in her thirties or forties who had recovered from COVID-19.

The V and J genes are TRBV5-1 and TRBJ1-1; 7 nucleotides line up with TRBD1. The CDR3 has 15 amino acids. The J segment lost 8 bases and the V segment lost 1 base, leaving 11 bases of the junction unmatched. Germline loops: CDR1 SGHRS, CDR2 YFSETQ. As DNA, the CDR3 is TGCGCCAGCAGCTTGAAGGCTGGCGGCAGGGGGGAAGCTTTCTTT. This translates into CASSLKAGGRGEAFF.

This clone was seen only a few times. The chain recombines TRBV10-3 with TRBJ2-7; no firm D call. V lost 2 bases to trimming and J lost 0 bases, with 11 bases between them. Germline-derived CDR1 and CDR2 are ENHRY and SYGVKD. This CDR3 has 15 residues. CDR3 nucleotide sequence: TGTGCCATCAGTGAGAATCCAGGAAGCTCCTACGAGCAGTACTTC. Protein sequence: CAISENPGSSYEQYF.

V usage is TRBV9 and J usage is TRBJ2-1; 7 nucleotides agree with TRBD2. V lost 1 base and J lost 0; bases outside the gene matches: 10. Per the germline V gene, CDR1 is SGDLS and CDR2 is YYNGEE. CDR3 length equals 18 residues. CDR3 bases: TGTGCCAGCAGCGTATTTGGTAGCGGGTTTAGCTCCTACAATGAGCAGTTCTTC. Its protein is CASSVFGSGFSSYNEQFF.

The rearrangement uses TRBV7-2 and TRBJ2-3; D remains ambiguous. The CDR3 consists of 17 residues. The germline CDR1 and CDR2 sequences are SGHTA and FQGNSA. V was cut by 1 base and J by 0 bases, with 14 bases left in between. The CDR3 protein is CASSLEFLSGSTDTQYF. The DNA for the CDR3 is TGTGCCAGCAGCTTAGAGTTTCTGTCAGGAAGCACAGATACGCAGTATTTT.

The rearrangement uses TRBV25-1 and TRBJ1-1, with D possibly TRBD1 on 6 matching bases. Germline V CDR1 and CDR2: MGHDK, SYGVNS. The V end was cut by 6 bases, the J end by 1 base, with 15 bases between. The CDR3 extends over 15 amino acids. The CDR3 spells CASRIWQGRNTEAFF. Written as DNA, the CDR3 is TGTGCCAGCAGGATTTGGCAGGGGCGGAACACTGAAGCTTTCTTT.

The DNA for the CDR3 is TGCGCCAGCAGCCACCGCAACGCGGGAATTCTCCCCAATGAGCAGTTCTTC. As protein: CASSHRNAGILPNEQFF. The chain links TRBV4-1 to TRBJ2-1; D may be TRBD2 (6 bases). V shed 3 bases and J shed 6 bases, with 21 bases lying between them. The CDR3 contains 17 residues. CDR1 is MGHRA, CDR2 YSYEKL, per germline.

This rearrangement joins TRBV6-5 to TRBJ2-7, with TRBD1 identical over 7 bases. Unmatched junction bases numbered 4, after V lost 6 bases and J lost 2 bases. The CDR3 runs to 13 residues. Germline CDR1 is MNHEY and CDR2 is SVGAGI. The CDR3 loop is CASSLGQPYEQYF. The CDR3 DNA sequence: TGTGCCAGCAGCTTGGGACAGCCCTACGAGCAGTACTTC.